This TCR beta chain originates from a study of vaccination effects on CD4 cells after COVID-19. With 1 base clipped from V and 8 bases from J, the junction kept 9 bases outside the gene matches. The V gene's germline CDR1 is SGHTS and CDR2 YDEGEE. The CDR3 covers 15 residues. Antigen-specific CD4+ T cells were expanded (with viral peptide pools) by the ViraFEST assay ahead of sequencing. Isolation of CD4+ T cells took place after nine to ten days of culture. Neither prior SARS-CoV-2 infection nor positive nucleocapsid antibodies were present in the vaccine recipients. To note about this clone: What it recognizes is unknown.

Assay: immunoSEQ multiplex PCR; the TCRdb copy retains only in-frame clones and omits some. The table shows 20,000 to 30,000 clones, with approximately 70% occurring only once. This clonotype originated in a human donor who received a COVID-19 vaccine. The V and J genes are TRBV5-8 and TRBJ2-1; 7 bases align to TRBD1. Sequenced material: CD4+ T cells from PBMCs cultured with HCoV-OC43 spike peptides, taken before COVID-19 vaccination. The subset here: HCoV-OC43 spike overlapping peptide pool stimulation. CDR3 amino acids: CASSLTGDHSDEQFF. In nucleotides, the CDR3 is TGTGCCAGCAGCTTGACAGGGGACCACTCGGATGAGCAGTTCTTC.